This TCR beta chain was captured in a study of blood T cell repertoires in COVID-19. Study in general: Collection of acute and convalescent COVID-19 samples took place in the United States, Italy and Spain.

Clinical histories supplied by participants themselves formed the basis of cohort assignment. From germline, CDR1 is KGHSH and CDR2 LQKENI. With 3 bases removed from V and 5 bases from J, the gap between germline ends came to 8 bases. The CDR3 is 13 amino acids. This table comes from immunoSEQ multiplex PCR, and its TCRdb copy is limited to in-frame clones, with some not included. This table holds 300,000 or so clones, approximately 92% found once. The chain recombines TRBV18 with TRBJ1-5; D might be TRBD1 (6 bases). The clonotype originates from a woman aged 25 to 39 who had recovered from COVID-19. The sample consisted of PBMCs or T cells enriched from blood (not recorded which). This CDR3 is CASSPRTDQPQHF. The CDR3 DNA reads TGTGCCAGCTCACCTCGGACAGATCAGCCCCAGCATTTT.